This TCR beta chain is drawn from a study of OX40 agonist ivuxolimab in advanced cancers. On the study more broadly: The dose-escalation cohort was about 83% male, with a mean age of about 58 years, ranging roughly 20 to 90. Study conclusions and caveats: Clonal expansion was seen in CD4+ and CD8+ blood T cells by week 6 at 0.1 to 3.0 mg/kg. Low normalized T-cell clonal expansion was also seen in some nonresponders.

V was pared by 1 base and J by 11 bases, with 13 bases of the junction left unmatched. This CDR3 comprises 15 residues. Germline V gene sequence: CDR1 SGHTA, CDR2 FQGNSA. This clone has more than one count but fewer than ten. What it binds is not known. Generated by immunoSEQ multiplex PCR, the TCRdb table keeps only in-frame clones and is missing some. The table shows more than 95,000 clones, with about 90% occurring only once. Samples were taken at baseline and on day 1 of cycles 4 and 7. Sequencing was performed on CD4+ or CD8+ T cells sorted from blood, taken in a trial of the OX40 agonist ivuxolimab. The clonotype comes from an adult with an advanced solid tumor such as melanoma, head and neck, liver or kidney cancer. V and J are TRBV7-2 and TRBJ1-1; 7 bases line up with TRBD1. The CDR3 region is CASSLGAQGRIAAFF. DNA for the CDR3: TGTGCCAGCAGCTTAGGGGCACAGGGGCGTATCGCTGCTTTCTTT.